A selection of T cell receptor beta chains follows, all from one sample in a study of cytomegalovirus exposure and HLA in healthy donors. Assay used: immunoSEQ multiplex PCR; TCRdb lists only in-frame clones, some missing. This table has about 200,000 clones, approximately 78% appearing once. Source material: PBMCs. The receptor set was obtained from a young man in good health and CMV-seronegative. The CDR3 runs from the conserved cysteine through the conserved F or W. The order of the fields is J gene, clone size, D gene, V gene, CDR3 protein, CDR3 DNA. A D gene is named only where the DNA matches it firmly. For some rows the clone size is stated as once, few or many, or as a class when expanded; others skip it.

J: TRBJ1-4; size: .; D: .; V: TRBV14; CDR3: CASSHRGMPTNEKLFF; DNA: TGTGCCAGCAGCCACAGGGGAATGCCAACTAATGAAAAACTGTTTTTT
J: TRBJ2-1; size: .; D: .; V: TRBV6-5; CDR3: CASTQEGRGRQFF; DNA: TGTGCCAGCACACAAGAGGGCAGGGGTCGGCAGTTCTTC
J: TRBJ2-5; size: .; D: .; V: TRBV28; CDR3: CATERRFQETQYF; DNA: TGTGCCACCGAGCGGAGGTTTCAAGAGACCCAGTACTTC
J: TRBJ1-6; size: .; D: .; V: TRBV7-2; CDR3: CASSLGDIGRALHF; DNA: TGTGCCAGCAGCTTAGGGGACATCGGAAGGGCCCTCCACTTT
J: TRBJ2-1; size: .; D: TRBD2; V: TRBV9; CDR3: CASSASAGLPYNEQFF; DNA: TGTGCCAGCAGCGCCTCAGCGGGGCTGCCCTACAATGAGCAGTTCTTC
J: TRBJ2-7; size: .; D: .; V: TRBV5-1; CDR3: CASSSALNYEQYF; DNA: TGCGCCAGCAGCTCTGCCCTAAACTACGAGCAGTACTTC
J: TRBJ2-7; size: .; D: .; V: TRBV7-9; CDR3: CASSPDTSYEQYF; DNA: TGTGCCAGCAGCCCCGACACCTCCTACGAGCAGTACTTC
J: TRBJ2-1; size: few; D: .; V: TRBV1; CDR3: CTSSQRAGLAGGSEQFF; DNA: TGCACCAGCAGCCAAAGGGCGGGACTAGCGGGGGGAAGTGAGCAGTTCTTC
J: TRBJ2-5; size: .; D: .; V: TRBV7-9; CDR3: CASSLGGVETQYF; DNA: TGTGCCAGCAGCTTGGGGGGAGTCGAGACCCAGTACTTC
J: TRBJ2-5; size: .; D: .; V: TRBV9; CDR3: CASSVAGVQETQYF; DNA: TGTGCCAGCAGCGTAGCGGGGGTACAAGAGACCCAGTACTTC
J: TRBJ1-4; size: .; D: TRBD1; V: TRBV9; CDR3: CASSVGGGQGVEKLFF; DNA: TGTGCCAGCAGCGTAGGAGGGGGACAGGGGGTTGAAAAACTGTTTTTT
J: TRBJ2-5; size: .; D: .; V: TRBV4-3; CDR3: CASSQEWSRGETQYF; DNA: TGCGCCAGCAGCCAAGAATGGTCAAGGGGAGAGACCCAGTACTTC
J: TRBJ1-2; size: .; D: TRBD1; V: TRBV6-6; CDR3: CASTGTRQGNYGYTF; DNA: TGTGCCAGCACAGGCACCCGACAGGGTAACTATGGCTACACCTTC
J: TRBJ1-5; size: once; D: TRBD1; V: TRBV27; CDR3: CASSLKGAGMISGRQHF; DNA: TGTGCCAGCAGTTTAAAGGGGGCGGGTATGATTTCGGGGCGCCAGCATTTT
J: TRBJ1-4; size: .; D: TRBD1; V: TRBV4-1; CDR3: CASSQRQGGLWEKLFF; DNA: TGCGCCAGCAGCCAACGACAGGGAGGACTTTGGGAAAAACTGTTTTTT
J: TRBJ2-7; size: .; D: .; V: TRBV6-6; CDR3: CASSPIRTEASYEQYF; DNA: TGTGCCAGCAGCCCGATACGGACAGAAGCCTCCTACGAGCAGTACTTC
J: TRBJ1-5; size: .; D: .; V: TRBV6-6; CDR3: CASSRRGPDQPQHF; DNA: TGTGCCAGCAGTCGCAGGGGCCCCGATCAGCCCCAGCATTTT
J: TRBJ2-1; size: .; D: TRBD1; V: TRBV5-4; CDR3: CASSRSDRAYNEQFF; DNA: TGTGCCAGCAGCCGCTCGGACAGGGCTTACAATGAGCAGTTCTTC
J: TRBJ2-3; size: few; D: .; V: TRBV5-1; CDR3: CASRPAAVAGSTDTQYF; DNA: TGCGCCAGCCGCCCAGCCGCGGTCGCGGGGAGCACAGATACGCAGTATTTT
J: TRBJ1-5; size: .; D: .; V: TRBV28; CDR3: CASRDSFNQPQHF; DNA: TGTGCCAGCAGGGACAGCTTTAATCAGCCCCAGCATTTT
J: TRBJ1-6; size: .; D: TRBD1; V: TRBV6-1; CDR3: CASFGRQGQGSPLHF; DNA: TGTGCCAGTTTCGGTCGGCAGGGACAGGGTTCACCCCTCCACTTT
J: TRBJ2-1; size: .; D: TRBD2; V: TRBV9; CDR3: CASSVGIAGDSSYNEQFF; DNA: TGTGCCAGCAGCGTAGGGATAGCGGGGGATAGCTCCTACAATGAGCAGTTCTTC
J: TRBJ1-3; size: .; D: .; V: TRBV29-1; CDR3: CSVETPYSGNTIYF; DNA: TGCAGCGTTGAAACACCCTACAGTGGAAACACCATATATTTT
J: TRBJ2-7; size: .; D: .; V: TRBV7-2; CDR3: CASSKSLTYEQYF; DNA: TGTGCCAGCAGCAAATCCTTAACCTACGAGCAGTACTTC
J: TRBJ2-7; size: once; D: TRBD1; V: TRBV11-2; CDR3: CASRLSGTAYEQYF; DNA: TGTGCCAGCAGACTATCCGGGACAGCCTACGAGCAGTACTTC
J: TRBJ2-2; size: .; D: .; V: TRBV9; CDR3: CASSVGGGNTGELFF; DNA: TGTGCCAGCAGCGTAGGGGGCGGTAACACCGGGGAGCTGTTTTTT
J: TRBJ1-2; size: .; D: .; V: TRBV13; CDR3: CASSLGLSPSYGYTF; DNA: TGTGCCAGCAGCTTAGGATTGAGCCCGTCCTATGGCTACACCTTC
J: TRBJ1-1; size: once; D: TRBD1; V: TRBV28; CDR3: CASSSRTWTGGTEAFF; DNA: TGTGCCAGCAGTTCCCGGACCTGGACAGGGGGCACTGAAGCTTTCTTT
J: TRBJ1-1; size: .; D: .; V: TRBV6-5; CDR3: CASSYSSRGMDTEAFF; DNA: TGTGCCAGCAGTTACTCGTCAAGGGGGATGGACACTGAAGCTTTCTTT
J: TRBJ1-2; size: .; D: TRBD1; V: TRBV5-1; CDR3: CASSPGQGNYGYTF; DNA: TGCGCCAGCAGCCCGGGACAGGGGAACTATGGCTACACCTTC
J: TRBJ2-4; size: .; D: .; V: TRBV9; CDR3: CASSETGGKNIQYF; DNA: TGTGCCAGCAGCGAGACAGGAGGCAAAAACATTCAGTACTTC
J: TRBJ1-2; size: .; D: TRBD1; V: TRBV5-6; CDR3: CASSLGDRVSYYGYTF; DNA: TGTGCCAGCAGCTTGGGGGACAGGGTATCATACTATGGCTACACCTTC
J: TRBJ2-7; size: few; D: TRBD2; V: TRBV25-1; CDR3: CASSVGLAGDYEQYF; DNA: TGTGCCAGCAGTGTCGGACTAGCGGGGGACTACGAGCAGTACTTC
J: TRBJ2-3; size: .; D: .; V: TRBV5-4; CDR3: CASSLAYTDTQYF; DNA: TGTGCCAGCAGCTTGGCTTACACAGATACGCAGTATTTT
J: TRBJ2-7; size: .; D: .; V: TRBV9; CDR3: CASSPSEGSYEQYF; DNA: TGTGCCAGCAGCCCTAGCGAGGGCTCCTACGAGCAGTACTTC
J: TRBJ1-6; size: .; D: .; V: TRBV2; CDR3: CASSEEQGNSPLHF; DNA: TGTGCCAGCAGTGAAGAGCAGGGCAATTCACCCCTCCACTTT
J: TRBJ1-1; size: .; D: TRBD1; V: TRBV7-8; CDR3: CASSPQGGADTEAFF; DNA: TGTGCCAGCAGCCCGCAGGGGGGAGCGGACACTGAAGCTTTCTTT
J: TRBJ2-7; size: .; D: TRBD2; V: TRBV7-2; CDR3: CASSPSGGGNEQYF; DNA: TGTGCCAGCAGCCCTAGCGGGGGGGGCAACGAGCAGTACTTC
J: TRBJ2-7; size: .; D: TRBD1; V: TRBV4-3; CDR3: CASSQDGTGVREQYF; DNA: TGCGCCAGCAGCCAAGATGGGACAGGGGTTAGGGAGCAGTACTTC
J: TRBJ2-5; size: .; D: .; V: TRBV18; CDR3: CASSPLFRGAQETQYF; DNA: TGTGCCAGCTCACCCCTCTTTAGGGGCGCCCAAGAGACCCAGTACTTC